This TCR beta chain was documented in a study of blood T cell repertoires in COVID-19. In the source study's methods: Researchers report that nucleated cell counts were estimated from reference gene primer amplification. Generated by immunoSEQ multiplex PCR, the TCRdb table keeps only in-frame clones and is missing some. The DNA was the basis for D and trimming; V, J and clone size are from that table. The data show hundreds of thousands of clones, approximately 89% seen once. The cohort comprised adults aged 18 to 89 years residing in 20 to 30 US areas. Participant-reported clinical history was the basis for cohort assignment. Trimming took 5 bases from V and 2 from J; bases not matched to a gene: 11. Looked up from germline, CDR1 is SEHNR and CDR2 is FQNEAQ (reference sequence). The CDR3 contains 17 residues.

Specimen: PBMCs or T cells enriched from blood (not recorded which). The V gene is TRBV7-9, the J gene TRBJ1-4, with TRBD1 matching 7 bases. The receptor was derived from a woman in her twenties or thirties who had recovered from COVID-19. The DNA for the CDR3 is TGTGCCAGCAGCCTTACTCCAGGGGGTGGGACTAATGAAAAACTGTTTTTT. Protein: CASSLTPGGGTNEKLFF.